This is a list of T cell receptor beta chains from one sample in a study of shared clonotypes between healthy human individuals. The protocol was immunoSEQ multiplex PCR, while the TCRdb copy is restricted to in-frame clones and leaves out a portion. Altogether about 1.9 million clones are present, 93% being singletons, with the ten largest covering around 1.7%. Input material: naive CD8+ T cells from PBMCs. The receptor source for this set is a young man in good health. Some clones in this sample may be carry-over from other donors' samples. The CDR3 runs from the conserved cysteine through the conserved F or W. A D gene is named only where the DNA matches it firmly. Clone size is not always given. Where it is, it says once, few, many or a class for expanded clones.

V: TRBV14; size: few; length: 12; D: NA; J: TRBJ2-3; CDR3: CASSQGTDTQYF; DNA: TGTGCCAGCAGCCAAGGGACAGATACGCAGTATTTT
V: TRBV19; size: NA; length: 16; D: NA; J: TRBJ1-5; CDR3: CASSQDEFLGNQPQHF; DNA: TGTGCCAGTAGTCAGGATGAGTTTTTGGGCAATCAGCCCCAGCATTTT
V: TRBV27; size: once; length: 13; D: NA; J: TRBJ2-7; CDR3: CASSLSQNYEQYF; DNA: TGTGCCAGCAGTTTATCCCAGAACTACGAGCAGTACTTC
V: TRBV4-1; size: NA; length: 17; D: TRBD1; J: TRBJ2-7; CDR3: CASSPGRQGTTSYEQYF; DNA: TGCGCCAGCAGCCCAGGGCGACAGGGGACAACCTCCTACGAGCAGTACTTC
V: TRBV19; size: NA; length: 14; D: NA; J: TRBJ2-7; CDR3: CASSIGPQGYEQYF; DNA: TGTGCCAGTAGTATAGGCCCGCAAGGGTACGAGCAGTACTTC
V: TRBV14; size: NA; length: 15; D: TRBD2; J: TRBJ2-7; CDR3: CASSQTGRMIYEQYF; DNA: TGTGCCAGCAGCCAAACCGGGAGGATGATCTACGAGCAGTACTTC
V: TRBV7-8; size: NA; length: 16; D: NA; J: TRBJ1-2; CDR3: CASSLDTGQIFYGYTF; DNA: TGTGCCAGCAGCTTAGATACTGGACAGATCTTCTATGGCTACACCTTC
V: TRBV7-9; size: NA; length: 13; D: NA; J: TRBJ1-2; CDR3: CASSLQSNYGYTF; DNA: TGTGCCAGCAGCTTACAGTCAAACTATGGCTACACCTTC
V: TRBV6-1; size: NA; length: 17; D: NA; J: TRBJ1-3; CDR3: CARSAYRDGVSGNTIYF; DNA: TGTGCCCGCAGTGCATACCGGGACGGTGTAAGTGGAAACACCATATATTTT
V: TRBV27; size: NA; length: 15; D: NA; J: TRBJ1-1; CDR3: CASSDIRGMNTEAFF; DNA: TGTGCCAGCAGCGATATCAGGGGAATGAACACTGAAGCTTTCTTT
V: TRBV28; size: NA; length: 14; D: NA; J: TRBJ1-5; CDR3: CASSLPNSNQPQHF; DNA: TGTGCCAGCAGTTTACCTAATAGCAATCAGCCCCAGCATTTT
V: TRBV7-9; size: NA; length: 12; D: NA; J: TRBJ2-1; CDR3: CASSFTNNEQFF; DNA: TGTGCCAGCAGCTTTACTAACAATGAGCAGTTCTTC
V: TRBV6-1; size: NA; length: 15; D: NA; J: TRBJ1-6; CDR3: CASSEIPGSNSPLHF; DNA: TGTGCCAGCAGTGAAATTCCCGGGAGTAATTCACCCCTCCACTTT
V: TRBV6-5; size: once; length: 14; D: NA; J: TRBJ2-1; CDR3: CASSLGRLGNEQFF; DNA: TGTGCCAGCAGCCTCGGACGATTGGGCAATGAGCAGTTCTTC
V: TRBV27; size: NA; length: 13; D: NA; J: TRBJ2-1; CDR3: CASSLSWSNEQFF; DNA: TGTGCCAGCAGTTTATCGTGGAGCAATGAGCAGTTCTTC
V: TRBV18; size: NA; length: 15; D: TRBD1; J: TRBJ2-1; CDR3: CASSQSGTGVYEQFF; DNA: TGTGCCAGCTCACAATCCGGGACAGGGGTTTATGAGCAGTTCTTC
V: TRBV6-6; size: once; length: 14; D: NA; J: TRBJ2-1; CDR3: CASSSRVQIDEQFF; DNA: TGTGCCAGCAGTTCGCGGGTACAGATTGATGAGCAGTTCTTC
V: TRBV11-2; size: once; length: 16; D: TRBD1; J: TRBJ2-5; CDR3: CASSPPTGGSRETQYF; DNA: TGTGCCAGCAGCCCACCTACAGGGGGGAGCCGGGAGACCCAGTACTTC
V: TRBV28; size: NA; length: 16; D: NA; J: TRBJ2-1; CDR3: CASSVGLAMGSVEQFF; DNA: TGTGCCAGCAGTGTTGGGCTAGCCATGGGGAGTGTTGAGCAGTTCTTC
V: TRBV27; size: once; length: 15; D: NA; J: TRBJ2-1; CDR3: CASSLPSGFLDEQFF; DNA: TGTGCCAGCAGTTTACCCAGTGGGTTTTTGGATGAGCAGTTCTTC
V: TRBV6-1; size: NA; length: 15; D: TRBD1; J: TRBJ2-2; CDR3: CASRLTGGWAGELFF; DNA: TGTGCCAGCAGATTGACAGGGGGATGGGCCGGGGAGCTGTTTTTT
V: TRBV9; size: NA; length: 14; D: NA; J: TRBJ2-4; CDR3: CASSPMSGRNIQYF; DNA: TGTGCCAGCAGCCCTATGTCGGGGAGGAACATTCAGTACTTC
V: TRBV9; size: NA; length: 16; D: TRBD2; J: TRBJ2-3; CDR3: CASSPRGSGSTDTQYF; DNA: TGTGCCAGCAGCCCCCGGGGTAGCGGGAGTACAGATACGCAGTATTTT
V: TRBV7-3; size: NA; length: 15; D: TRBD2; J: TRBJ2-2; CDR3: CASSLGQRDEGELFF; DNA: TGTGCCAGCAGCCTCGGGCAGCGGGACGAAGGGGAGCTGTTTTTT
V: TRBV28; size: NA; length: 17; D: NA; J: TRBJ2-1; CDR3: CASSLSIGAQPYNEQFF; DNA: TGTGCCAGCAGTTTATCCATAGGGGCCCAACCTTACAATGAGCAGTTCTTC
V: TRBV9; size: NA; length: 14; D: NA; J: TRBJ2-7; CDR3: CASSSGDTYYEQYF; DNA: TGTGCCAGCAGTAGTGGGGACACCTACTACGAGCAGTACTTC
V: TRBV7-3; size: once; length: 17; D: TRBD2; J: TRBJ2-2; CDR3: CASSLQASGMNTGELFF; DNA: TGTGCCAGCAGCTTACAGGCTAGCGGGATGAACACCGGGGAGCTGTTTTTT
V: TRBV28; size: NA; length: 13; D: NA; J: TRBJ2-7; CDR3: CASSLRMLYEQYF; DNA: TGTGCCAGCAGTTTACGGATGCTGTACGAGCAGTACTTC
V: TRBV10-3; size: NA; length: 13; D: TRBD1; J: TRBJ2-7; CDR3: CAIRGDRTGEQYF; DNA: TGTGCCATCAGAGGGGACAGAACGGGCGAGCAGTACTTC
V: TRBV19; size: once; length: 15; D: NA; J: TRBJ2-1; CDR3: CASSRPRGASGEQFF; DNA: TGTGCCAGTAGTCGGCCCCGGGGGGCGAGCGGTGAGCAGTTCTTC
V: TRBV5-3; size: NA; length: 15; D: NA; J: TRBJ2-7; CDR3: CARSLDGGIHYEQYF; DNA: TGTGCCAGAAGCTTGGATGGGGGAATCCACTACGAGCAGTACTTC
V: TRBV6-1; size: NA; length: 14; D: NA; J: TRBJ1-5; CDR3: CASRAGPSNQPQHF; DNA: TGTGCCAGCAGGGCGGGACCATCCAATCAGCCCCAGCATTTT
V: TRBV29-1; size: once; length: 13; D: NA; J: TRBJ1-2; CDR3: CSVRTQDKYGYTF; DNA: TGCAGCGTGAGGACCCAAGACAAGTATGGCTACACCTTC
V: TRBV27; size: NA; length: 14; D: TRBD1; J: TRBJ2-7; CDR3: CASSLSQGAYEQYF; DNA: TGTGCCAGCAGTTTATCCCAGGGGGCTTACGAGCAGTACTTC
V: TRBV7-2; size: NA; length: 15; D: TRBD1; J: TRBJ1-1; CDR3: CASSSQDRGWTEAFF; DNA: TGTGCCAGCAGCTCCCAGGACAGGGGTTGGACTGAAGCTTTCTTT
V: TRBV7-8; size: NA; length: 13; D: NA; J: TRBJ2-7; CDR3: CASSLASNYEQYF; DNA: TGTGCCAGCAGCTTAGCCTCTAACTACGAGCAGTACTTC
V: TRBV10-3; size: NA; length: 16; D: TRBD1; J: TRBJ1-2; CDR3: CAIGKMELGQDYGYTF; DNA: TGTGCCATCGGTAAAATGGAATTGGGACAGGACTATGGCTACACCTTC
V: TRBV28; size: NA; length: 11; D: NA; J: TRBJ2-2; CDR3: CASSFAGELFF; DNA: TGTGCCAGCAGTTTCGCCGGGGAGCTGTTTTTT
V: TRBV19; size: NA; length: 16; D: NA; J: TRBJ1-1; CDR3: CASSIDLGQLNTEAFF; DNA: TGTGCCAGTAGTATCGATCTAGGGCAGCTAAACACTGAAGCTTTCTTT
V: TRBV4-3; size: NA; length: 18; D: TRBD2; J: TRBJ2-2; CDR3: CASSQGRRGAGVIGELFF; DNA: TGCGCCAGCAGCCAAGGGAGGCGAGGAGCGGGAGTGATTGGGGAGCTGTTTTTT
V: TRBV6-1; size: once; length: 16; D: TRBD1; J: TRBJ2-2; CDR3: CASSKDRGGRTGELFF; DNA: TGTGCCAGCAGTAAAGACAGGGGCGGGCGCACCGGGGAGCTGTTTTTT
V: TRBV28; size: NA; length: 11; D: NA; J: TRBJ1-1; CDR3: CASSKRSEAFF; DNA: TGTGCCAGCAGCAAACGGTCGGAAGCTTTCTTT
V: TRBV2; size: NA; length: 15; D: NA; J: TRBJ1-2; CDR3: CASSEAQLSSYGYTF; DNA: TGTGCCAGCAGTGAAGCGCAGCTATCTAGCTATGGCTACACCTTC
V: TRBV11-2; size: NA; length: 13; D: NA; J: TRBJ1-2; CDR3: CASSLGVDYGYTF; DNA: TGTGCCAGCAGCTTAGGTGTGGACTATGGCTACACCTTC
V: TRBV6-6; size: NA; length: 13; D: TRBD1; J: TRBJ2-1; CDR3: CATIQGVYNEQFF; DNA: TGTGCCACCATTCAGGGGGTCTACAATGAGCAGTTCTTC
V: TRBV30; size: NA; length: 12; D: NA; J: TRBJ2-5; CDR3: CAWSVLGETQYF; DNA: TGTGCCTGGAGTGTTCTGGGAGAGACCCAGTACTTC
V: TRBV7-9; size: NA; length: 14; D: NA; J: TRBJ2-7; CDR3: CASSYGQSLHEQYF; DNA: TGTGCCAGCAGCTATGGACAGTCCCTTCACGAGCAGTACTTC
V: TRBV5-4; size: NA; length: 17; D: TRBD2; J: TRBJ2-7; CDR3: CASSLAVLSGSIYEQYF; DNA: TGTGCCAGCAGCTTGGCCGTTTTGAGCGGGAGCATCTACGAGCAGTACTTC
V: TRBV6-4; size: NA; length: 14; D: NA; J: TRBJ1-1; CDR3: CASRGGAANTEAFF; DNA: TGTGCCAGCAGGGGTGGGGCTGCGAACACTGAAGCTTTCTTT
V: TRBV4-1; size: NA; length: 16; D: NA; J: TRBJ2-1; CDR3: CASSQDPRRKYNEQFF; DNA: TGCGCCAGCAGCCAAGACCCGCGGCGGAAATACAATGAGCAGTTCTTC
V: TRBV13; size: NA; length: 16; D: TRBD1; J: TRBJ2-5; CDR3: CASSFAGTGGRETQYF; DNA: TGTGCCAGCAGCTTCGCCGGGACAGGGGGCAGGGAGACCCAGTACTTC